This T cell receptor (beta chain) derives from a study of graft-versus-host responses after intestinal transplantation (dated by TCRdb to the early 2020s). About the study as a whole: The transplants that recipients received were multivisceral, liver-intestinal, or isolated intestinal. All recipients received anti-thymocyte globulin induction followed by maintenance tacrolimus and steroids for roughly 3 years. After intestinal transplantation, graft-versus-host and host-versus-graft alloreactive T cell clones in the graft, circulation and bone marrow were tracked using bulk TCR-beta CDR3 sequencing. Alloreactive clones were identified by sequencing pre-transplant mixed lymphocyte reaction products and comparing these products with unstimulated pre-transplant donor and recipient T cells. The cohort enrolled roughly 25 intestinal transplant recipients including one retransplant, and 3 patients lacking pretransplant specimens were excluded. Donor T cell macrochimerism was defined as a peak of at least 4% donor T cells among recipient peripheral blood mononuclear cells. Rather than going through the commercial service, samples from a few later patients were sequenced in-house on an Illumina MiSeq and processed with MiXCR.

Receptor libraries were prepared by the immunoSEQ multiplex PCR assay. For most patients, high-throughput TCR-beta CDR3 sequencing of genomic DNA was performed by Adaptive Biotechnologies. The paper's data handling went like this. TCR sequencing data for approximately 17 patients were retrieved from Adaptive's ImmunoSEQ software; a few other patients were processed with MiXCR and VDJtools. Because the origin of CDR3 nucleotide sequences shared between donor and recipient could not be assigned, those sequences were removed. To be classed as alloreactive, a clone needed at least 2-fold expansion over unstimulated cells and a minimum CFSE-low frequency of 0.002% (template counts) or 0.001% (read counts). A clone was considered mappable if detected in the sequenced pre-transplant spleen, lymph node, or MLR CFSE-low populations of the donor or recipient. Cumulative frequency of alloreactive clones was calculated as a percentage of all sequences weighted by copy number. The table comes from immuneACCESS by way of TCRdb, which keeps in-frame sequences with V and J called. Part of the clones is missing from these tables; in studies checked, under half for an unresolved V gene and the rest for unknown reasons. The D gene and trimming were derived from the DNA, and the V and J assignments and clone size from that table. Recorded for this sample are over 15,000 clones; about 93% of them occurred a single time. The top ten constitute approximately 2% of the sample.

Points the paper makes about the study in general: Early after transplant, peak levels of circulating GvH clones were associated with declines in HvG clones. The relatively low number and heterogeneity of intestinal transplant patients limited the conclusions. Patients with donor T cell macrochimerism had high GvH to HvG T cell clonal ratios in their allografts. GvH clones were found in recipient bone marrow, and some of the GvH clones appeared earlier in ileal mucosa or blood, which is consistent with an intestinal mucosal origin.

Blood samples were collected up to 4 times in the first month after transplant and then at least monthly when available. From cysteine to phenylalanine, the CDR3 is 15 amino acids long. The only DNA kept is the CDR3, 45 bases in frame from the first base. CDR1 is given as SGHTA and CDR2 as FQGTGA, both from the germline V gene. V is pared back by 1 base and J by 2 bases, with 12 bases lying between the germline termini. This clone was seen only once. The antigen this receptor binds is unknown. No clone much larger than this one lies a single base away; base qualities are absent. The sequence is built from TRBV7-3 and TRBJ2-7, and possibly TRBD1, on 6 matching bases. The clonotype originates from a human patient who received an intestinal transplant, so some T cells may come from the graft donor. Sequenced here: PBMCs, sampled more than 350 days after transplant. The sequenced DNA: TGTGCCAGCAGCTTAAATTGGGGGCCCCCCTACGAGCAGTACTTC. Its translation reads: CASSLNWGPPYEQYF.